These T cell receptor beta chains were read from a single sample in a study of T cells after posttransplantation cyclophosphamide. Measured with immunoSEQ multiplex PCR; TCRdb has only the in-frame clones, and not every one. The sample holds some 19,000 clones, around 91% seen once. The sample was PBMCs, taken roughly 390 days after allogeneic stem cell transplant with calcineurin inhibitor and methotrexate. These receptors were collected from a female patient in her 30s who received an allogeneic stem cell transplant from an unrelated donor, was CMV-positive, and had acute and chronic GVHD. The graft donor may have given rise to some T cells. The CDR3 runs from the conserved cysteine through the conserved F or W.

V gene: TRBV5-6
J gene: TRBJ2-3
CDR3 protein: CASRLDRGQRRPVNTQYF

V gene: TRBV5-8
J gene: TRBJ2-7
CDR3 protein: CASSRDPGLFYEQYF

V gene: TRBV19
J gene: TRBJ1-3
CDR3 protein: CASSGDRTDTIYF

V gene: TRBV6-5
J gene: TRBJ1-1
CDR3 protein: CASIDRGAEAFF

V gene: TRBV19
J gene: TRBJ1-6
CDR3 protein: CASSILQGANDSPLHF

V gene: TRBV10-2
J gene: TRBJ2-1
CDR3 protein: CASIGLAVSNSYNEQFF

V gene: TRBV6-5
J gene: TRBJ1-2
CDR3 protein: CASSFGGEGYTF

V gene: TRBV19
J gene: TRBJ1-1
CDR3 protein: CASSIVGSRNTEAFF

V gene: TRBV19
J gene: TRBJ1-5
CDR3 protein: CASSMPATEYQPQHF

V gene: TRBV19
J gene: TRBJ1-5
CDR3 protein: CASGGGGHQPQHF

V gene: TRBV7-9
J gene: TRBJ1-1
CDR3 protein: CASSLRAGLNTEAFF

V gene: TRBV13
J gene: TRBJ2-1
CDR3 protein: CASSLVGLAGAHNEQFF

V gene: TRBV11-3
J gene: TRBJ2-2
CDR3 protein: CASSLTGTGELFF

V gene: TRBV13
J gene: TRBJ2-4
CDR3 protein: CASSLVGRTGWDKNIQYF

V gene: TRBV4-2
J gene: TRBJ2-7
CDR3 protein: CASSQAISATYEQYF

V gene: TRBV4-1
J gene: TRBJ2-7
CDR3 protein: CASSLEDRGSNYEQYF

V gene: TRBV7-9
J gene: TRBJ2-1
CDR3 protein: CASSLGRGGTYNEQFF

V gene: TRBV6-4
J gene: TRBJ1-1
CDR3 protein: CARAGQRAFF

V gene: TRBV27
J gene: TRBJ2-1
CDR3 protein: CASSQRGGTLYNEQFF

V gene: TRBV7-2
J gene: TRBJ1-3
CDR3 protein: CASSLARHASNYLNTIYF

V gene: TRBV30
J gene: TRBJ2-1
CDR3 protein: CAWSTIASTVNEQFF

V gene: TRBV19
J gene: TRBJ2-7
CDR3 protein: CASSIEVTGFREQYF

V gene: TRBV19
J gene: TRBJ1-6
CDR3 protein: CASSPAAGGRLHF

V gene: TRBV2
J gene: TRBJ1-5
CDR3 protein: CASSAGGGHQPQHF

V gene: TRBV27
J gene: TRBJ1-6
CDR3 protein: CASSTYPEGAESPLHF

V gene: TRBV28
J gene: TRBJ1-1
CDR3 protein: CASSWTGGTEAFF

V gene: TRBV9
J gene: TRBJ1-6
CDR3 protein: CASSVAGQNNSPLHF

V gene: TRBV6-5
J gene: TRBJ1-6
CDR3 protein: CASSTGGNSPLHF

V gene: TRBV6-1
J gene: TRBJ1-1
CDR3 protein: CASSESSVNTEAFF

V gene: TRBV11-3
J gene: TRBJ2-3
CDR3 protein: CASSLDRIRTDTQYF

V gene: TRBV14
J gene: TRBJ2-7
CDR3 protein: CASSQVLAGESEQYF

V gene: TRBV7-8
J gene: TRBJ2-1
CDR3 protein: CASSFQPGLAGFEQFF

V gene: TRBV28
J gene: TRBJ1-1
CDR3 protein: CASSSAGQTLNTEAFF

V gene: TRBV5-8
J gene: TRBJ2-2
CDR3 protein: CASSLGGGPNTGELFF

V gene: TRBV5-1
J gene: TRBJ1-4
CDR3 protein: CASSLSGQENEKLFF

V gene: TRBV18
J gene: TRBJ2-5
CDR3 protein: CASSPRPSDGTQYF

V gene: TRBV4-1
J gene: TRBJ1-6
CDR3 protein: CASSSRTGGSYNSPLHF

V gene: TRBV7-2
J gene: TRBJ2-1
CDR3 protein: CASSSGWNEQFF

V gene: TRBV27
J gene: TRBJ1-2
CDR3 protein: CASSLSLTGNYGYTF

V gene: TRBV5-6
J gene: TRBJ2-1
CDR3 protein: CASRTVTGSALF

V gene: TRBV5-5
J gene: TRBJ1-6
CDR3 protein: CASSPLGDSLNSPLHF

V gene: TRBV6-6
J gene: TRBJ1-5
CDR3 protein: CASRPGQAVDQPQHF

V gene: TRBV29-1
J gene: TRBJ1-2
CDR3 protein: CSVDRDRDVDYTF

V gene: TRBV27
J gene: TRBJ2-5
CDR3 protein: CASSLMRETQYF

V gene: TRBV10-3
J gene: TRBJ1-5
CDR3 protein: CATSGDQGQPQHF

V gene: TRBV19
J gene: TRBJ1-1
CDR3 protein: CASSSGSSNTEAFF

V gene: TRBV6-6
J gene: TRBJ1-1
CDR3 protein: CATKVTGGTEAFF

V gene: TRBV5-1
J gene: TRBJ2-7
CDR3 protein: CASSLNSGPYEQYF

V gene: TRBV7-8
J gene: TRBJ1-4
CDR3 protein: CASSSRGYGEKLFF

V gene: TRBV6-4
J gene: TRBJ2-7
CDR3 protein: CASSEREGPYEQYF

V gene: TRBV2
J gene: TRBJ2-3
CDR3 protein: CASSEARADTQYF

V gene: TRBV6-4
J gene: TRBJ2-2
CDR3 protein: CASSDGEETGELFF

V gene: TRBV15
J gene: TRBJ2-1
CDR3 protein: CATSRDPLGWEDAYNEQFF

V gene: TRBV6-5
J gene: TRBJ1-4
CDR3 protein: CASSYITGPNEKLFF

V gene: TRBV19
J gene: TRBJ2-1
CDR3 protein: CASSDRGIGEQFF

V gene: TRBV27
J gene: TRBJ2-7
CDR3 protein: CASSSAGRYEQYF

V gene: TRBV7-9
J gene: TRBJ2-3
CDR3 protein: CASSQSGASTDTQYF